Each of the 8 T cell receptor beta chains below was sequenced from the same sample in a study of T-cell memory formation after mild COVID-19. From the 5' RACE reads, TCRdb called clonotypes with MiXCR, one entry per CDR3 protein. Of 84,000 or so distinct CDR3 sequences detected, more than 11% appear once; the ten largest clones hold under 35%. The sample comprised PBMCs or a T cell subset sorted from them (not recorded which). The receptors derive from an adult woman who had mild COVID-19 (a few samples of this study predate the infection). Cell type and time point are not known.

This clonotype has more than one count but fewer than ten. The genes are TRBV7-3 and TRBJ1-2; unclear D gene. Between the trimmed V and J ends, which lost 5 bases and 5 bases, there was a span of 12 bases. The CDR3 sequence is 13 residues long. Germline lookup yields CDR1 SGHTA and CDR2 FQGTGA. The CDR3 DNA reads TGTGCCAGCAGCGAGCCCGGGTCGTATGGCTACACCTTC. It encodes CASSEPGSYGYTF.

The chain links TRBV7-3 to TRBJ1-1, with D unresolved. Germline V gene data show CDR1 as SGHTA and CDR2 as FQGTGA. Between the trimmed V and J ends, which lost 6 bases and 4 bases, there was a span of 12 bases. The CDR3 is made up of 13 amino acids. CDR3 amino acids: CASRSQPGTEAFF. CDR3 nucleotides: TGTGCCAGCAGATCGCAACCTGGCACTGAAGCTTTCTTT.

This clonotype has at least ten counts. The gene calls are TRBV29-1 and TRBJ2-7; the match to TRBD1 covers 8 bases. With V trimmed by 2 bases and J by 3 bases, 3 bases remained unmatched. This CDR3 has 13 residues. CDR1 is SQVTM, CDR2 ANQGSEA, per germline. CDR3 DNA sequence: TGCAGCGTTGAACTAACAGGGGGCTACGAGCAGTACTTC. Its translation is CSVELTGGYEQYF.

This clonotype was picked up a small number of times. CDR3 in DNA: TGTGCCAGCAGCTGGGTTGGCGGGAGGGATCCCTACGAGCAGTACTTC. This codes for CASSWVGGRDPYEQYF. The chain carries TRBV7-9 and TRBJ2-7; 9 positions agree with TRBD2. The CDR3 length is 16 residues. Unmatched junction bases numbered 9, after V lost 4 bases and J lost 2 bases. CDR1 and CDR2 from the germline V gene are SEHNR and FQNEAQ (reference sequence).

This clonotype was counted between two and nine times. The chain joins TRBV4-1 to TRBJ2-5; 14 bases fit TRBD2. In germline, CDR1 is MGHRA, CDR2 YSYEKL. This CDR3 has 17 residues. V trimming: 3 bases; J trimming: 5 bases; junction bases outside the gene matches: 8. The DNA of the CDR3 is TGCGCCAGCAGCCAGGAGACTAGCGGGGGGGTAGAGGAGACCCAGTACTTC. Translation: CASSQETSGGVEETQYF.

This clonotype was detected a few times. This rearrangement joins TRBV4-3 to TRBJ2-1, with 10 bases identical to TRBD2. The germline V gene has CDR1 LGHNA and CDR2 YSLEER. The CDR3 extends over 17 amino acids. J was trimmed by 10 bases and V by 0 bases; bases with no gene match: 12. The CDR3 region is CASSQDRPSGSMGEQFF. The CDR3 coding sequence is TGCGCCAGCAGCCAAGATAGGCCTAGCGGGAGCATGGGGGAGCAGTTCTTC.

This clonotype came up many times. The chain combines TRBV7-9 with TRBJ1-1; tentative D call: TRBD1 (5 bases). Germline CDR1 is SEHNR and CDR2 is FQNEAQ (reference sequence). V lost 4 bases and J 11 bases, leaving 17 bases between the germline ends. The CDR3 consists of 13 residues. This CDR3 reads CASSSPLGTRAFF. DNA of the CDR3: TGTGCCAGCAGCTCCCCCCTCGGGACCCGGGCTTTCTTT.

This clonotype was found a few times. The CDR3 is CAISETSPYEQYF. The CDR3 nucleotides read TGTGCCATCAGTGAGACGAGTCCCTACGAGCAGTACTTC. J is TRBJ2-7 and V is TRBV10-3; D is ambiguous. CDR1 and CDR2 from the germline V gene are ENHRY and SYGVKD. The V gene lost 2 bases and the J gene lost 2 bases, with 7 bases spanning the gap. The CDR3 runs 13 residues.